Listed here are 25 T cell receptor beta chains from one sample, sequenced in a study of T cell clones after liver transplantation (dated by TCRdb to the late 2010s). Library prep was done by the immunoSEQ multiplex PCR assay. In its TCRdb copy, this immuneACCESS table keeps in-frame sequences only and misses some clones. Where compared with another copy, unresolved V genes explain less than half of these, and the others have no known cause. This sample has 80,000 or so clones in its table, and nearly 85% of those were observed once. The top ten clonotypes cover approximately 0.45% of the sample. The sample consisted of CD4+ T cells from blood, taken around 42 months after liver transplant. These receptors were taken from a human patient who received a liver transplant. Post transplant, some T cells may arise from the graft donor.

The chain links TRBV7-8 to TRBJ1-3; D is ambiguous. Trimming took off 4 bases at V and 1 base at J, with 5 bases between the two ends. This CDR3 has 13 residues. CDR1 and CDR2 (germline): SGHVS, FQNEAQ. CDR3 residues: CASSSRSGNTIYF. CDR3 in DNA: TGTGCCAGCAGCTCCCGGTCTGGAAACACCATATATTTT.

The chain has TRBV18 and TRBJ1-5; D gene uncertain. CDR3 length: 14 residues. The germline V gene encodes CDR1 KGHSH and CDR2 LQKENI. With 2 bases removed from V and 2 bases from J, the gap between germline ends came to 7 bases. CDR3 DNA: TGTGCCAGCTCACCAGGGGTTGGCAATCAGCCCCAGCATTTT. Its translation: CASSPGVGNQPQHF.

This clone was detected only a few times. The chain uses TRBV5-1 and TRBJ1-5; 7 nucleotides match TRBD1. With 2 bases clipped from V and 6 bases from J, the junction kept 8 bases outside the gene matches. CDR1 is SGHRS and CDR2 is YFSETQ in the germline V gene. The CDR3 covers 15 residues. The CDR3 protein is CASSLSDRVSQPQHF. Written as DNA, the CDR3 is TGCGCCAGCAGCTTAAGTGACAGGGTCAGTCAGCCCCAGCATTTT.

This chain joins TRBV6-1 and TRBJ1-5; D is uncertain. V was clipped by 4 bases and J by 4 bases, with 17 bases between them. In germline, CDR1 is MNHNS, CDR2 SASEGT. CDR3 size: 16 residues. Here the CDR3 reads CASSGPGRPSNQPQHF. CDR3 bases: TGTGCCAGCAGTGGTCCCGGTCGGCCAAGTAATCAGCCCCAGCATTTT.

This clone was counted between two and nine times. The chain links TRBV7-2 to TRBJ2-1; TRBD2 is a possible D gene (5 bases). Germline V CDR1 and CDR2: SGHTA, FQGNSA. There are 15 residues in the CDR3. The germline V and J ends were trimmed by 0 bases and 1 base, with 7 bases remaining between them. CDR3 sequence (DNA): TGTGCCAGCAGCTTAGCAACGGGATCCTACAATGAGCAGTTCTTC. As protein: CASSLATGSYNEQFF. The full variable domain, with the rest looked up from reference TRBV7-2 and TRBJ2-1, is GAGVSQSPSNKVTEKGKDVELRCDPISGHTALYWYRQSLGQGLEFLIYFQGNSAPDKSGLPSDRFSAERTGGSVSTLTIQRTQQEDSAVYLCASSLATGSYNEQFFGPGTRLTVL.

This chain uses TRBV4-1 with TRBJ2-5; 9 bases match TRBD1. Germline V gene sequence: CDR1 MGHRA, CDR2 YSYEKL. V gave up 4 bases and J gave up 3 bases; unmatched junction bases: 9. The CDR3 is 16 amino acids. The CDR3 DNA reads as TGCGCCAGCAGCCTACGAACCGGGACAGGGAAAGAGACCCAGTACTTC. Translating gives CASSLRTGTGKETQYF.

In regard to this clone: This CDR3 is also generated by other DNA sequences in the sample. The rearrangement uses TRBV5-1 and TRBJ2-5; D remains ambiguous. CDR3 length: 11 amino acids. Germline V gene sequence: CDR1 SGHRS, CDR2 YFSETQ. V lost 4 bases and J 2 bases, leaving 3 bases between the germline ends. CDR3 region: CASSLQETQYF. In DNA, the CDR3 is TGCGCCAGCAGCCTACAAGAGACCCAGTACTTC.

V and J are TRBV6-1 and TRBJ2-2; D not resolved. The germline V and J ends were trimmed by 6 bases and 4 bases, with 9 bases remaining between them. The CDR3 sequence is 13 residues long. Germline assignment: CDR1 MNHNS and CDR2 SASEGT. For the CDR3, the DNA is TGTGCCAGCAGAAGGACCAGCACCGGGGAGCTGTTTTTT. This sequence encodes CASRRTSTGELFF.

This chain joins TRBV19 and TRBJ1-2, with a weak D call TRBD1 (6 bases). This CDR3 is 15 amino acids long. V shed 7 bases and J shed 3 bases, with 18 bases lying between them. Germline V gene data show CDR1 as LNHDA and CDR2 as SQIVND (reference sequence). CDR3 DNA: TGTGCCAGTACCGCGCTGGGGGCCCCCGACTATGGCTACACCTTC. Translation: CASTALGAPDYGYTF.

The chain combines TRBV28 with TRBJ2-6; D unresolved. Trimming shortened V by 2 bases and J by 1 base, and 12 bases separated the two germline ends. Germline CDR1 reads MDHEN; CDR2 reads SYDVKM. There are 17 residues in the CDR3. CDR3 coding DNA: TGTGCCAGCAGTTTAGACAAATGGGTATCTGGGGCCAACGTCCTGACTTTC. Amino acid sequence: CASSLDKWVSGANVLTF.

The chain links TRBV18 to TRBJ2-3, with TRBD2 identical over 15 bases. The germline CDR1 and CDR2 sequences are KGHSH and LQKENI. The trim removed 6 bases at V and 3 bases at J, leaving 4 bases unmatched. CDR3 length: 16 amino acids. As DNA, the CDR3 is TGTGCCAGCTCGTGGACTAGCGGGAGGGCAACAGATACGCAGTATTTT. Its translation: CASSWTSGRATDTQYF.

V is TRBV5-1 and J is TRBJ1-2, with D maybe TRBD1 (6 bases). CDR3 length: 14 amino acids. Trimming removed 0 bases from V and 3 bases from J, with 9 bases in between. Germline CDR1 is SGHRS and CDR2 is YFSETQ. CDR3 in amino acids: CASSLVGADYGYTF. The CDR3 region has the DNA TGCGCCAGCAGCTTGGTGGGGGCTGACTATGGCTACACCTTC.

In its sample, this clone was seen a few times. V usage is TRBV28 and J usage is TRBJ1-5; 12 bases map to TRBD1. The trim removed 5 bases at V and 7 bases at J, leaving 9 bases unmatched. Germline CDR1 reads MDHEN; CDR2 reads SYDVKM. The CDR3 covers 16 residues. The CDR3 sequence: CASSRSGQGAGQPQHF. The CDR3 bases are TGTGCCAGCAGTCGATCGGGACAGGGGGCCGGACAGCCCCAGCATTTT.

This chain uses TRBV27 with TRBJ1-2; possible D gene TRBD1, 6 bases. This CDR3 contains 16 residues. Between the trimmed V and J ends, which lost 6 bases and 0 bases, there was a span of 17 bases. Germline-derived CDR1 and CDR2 are MNHEY and SMNVEV (reference sequence). The CDR3 sequence: CASSSNQDSSNYGYTF. The CDR3 DNA reads as TGTGCCAGCAGCTCGAACCAGGACAGTTCTAACTATGGCTACACCTTC.

CDR3 amino acids: CASSLVGGKQETQYF. The CDR3 DNA is TGTGCCAGCAGCTTGGTTGGGGGAAAACAAGAGACCCAGTACTTC. The chain is built from TRBV5-4 and TRBJ2-5; D assignment may be TRBD1 or TRBD2 (5 bases each). The germline V gene has CDR1 SGHNT and CDR2 YYREEE (reference sequence). The CDR3 is 15 amino acids. The ends were cut back, 0 bases at V and 2 bases at J, with 11 bases in the middle.

The rearrangement links TRBV30 to TRBJ1-4; the D is unclear. This CDR3 spans 12 amino acids. Looked up from germline, CDR1 is GTSNPN and CDR2 is SVGIG (reference sequence). The V end was cut by 3 bases, the J end by 4 bases, with 6 bases between. The CDR3 here is CAWSRRNEKLFF. Written as DNA, the CDR3 is TGTGCCTGGAGCCGCCGTAATGAAAAACTGTTTTTT.

V is TRBV5-1 and J is TRBJ2-5; D is unclear. This CDR3 is built from 17 residues. Germline CDR1 and CDR2: SGHRS and YFSETQ. V gave up 0 bases and J gave up 5 bases, with 20 bases separating them. In DNA form, the CDR3 reads TGCGCCAGCAGCTTGGCGGGCTCACTGTCGCCCCGGGAGACCCAGTACTTC. Amino acids: CASSLAGSLSPRETQYF.

The V gene is TRBV7-9, the J gene TRBJ2-1; TRBD1 matches 9 bases. Unmatched junction bases numbered 2, after V lost 3 bases and J lost 2 bases. The CDR3 has 15 amino acids. Germline CDR1 SEHNR, CDR2 FQNEAQ (reference sequence). The CDR3 sequence: CASSLDRGAYNEQFF. CDR3 sequence (DNA): TGTGCCAGCAGCTTGGACAGGGGCGCCTACAATGAGCAGTTCTTC.

The gene calls are TRBV7-3 and TRBJ2-5; D gene ambiguous. Trimming took off 2 bases at V and 4 bases at J, with 5 bases between the two ends. The CDR3 has 12 amino acids. CDR1 is SGHTA and CDR2 is FQGTGA in the germline V gene. The CDR3, as DNA: TGTGCCAGCAGCTTACACGGAGAGACCCAGTACTTC. Translation gives CASSLHGETQYF.

The V call is TRBV7-2, the J call TRBJ2-7, with D maybe TRBD1 (6 bases). Trimming cost V 4 bases and J 2 bases, with 9 bases left between them. The length of the CDR3 is 13 residues. Germline CDR1 SGHTA, CDR2 FQGNSA. Written as DNA, the CDR3 is TGTGCCAGCAGCTCGAACAGGGCCTACGAGCAGTACTTC. Translated, it gives CASSSNRAYEQYF.

CDR3 nucleotide sequence: TGCGCCAGCCGACTAGCCGAGGAGACCCAGTACTTC. Translation: CASRLAEETQYF. The J gene is TRBJ2-5, the V gene TRBV5-1, with 7 bases aligning to TRBD2. CDR1 and CDR2 from the germline V gene are SGHRS and YFSETQ. The V segment lost 7 bases and the J segment 5 bases; nucleotides outside the gene matches: 5. The CDR3 runs 12 residues. Supplemented by reference TRBV5-1 and TRBJ2-5, the full variable domain reads KAGVTQTPRYLIKTRGQQVTLSCSPISGHRSVSWYQQTPGQGLQFLFEYFSETQRNKGNFPGRFSGRQFSNSRSEMNVSTLELGDSALYLCASRLAEETQYFGPGTRLLVL.

The chain uses TRBV28 and TRBJ2-2; TRBD2 agrees at 11 bases. Germline values: CDR1 MDHEN, CDR2 SYDVKM. The CDR3 loop spans 15 amino acids. The ends lost 3 bases at V and 7 bases at J; junction bases unmatched: 4. The CDR3 protein is CASSFIAGGHGELFF. In nucleotides, the CDR3 is TGTGCCAGCAGTTTTATAGCGGGAGGGCACGGGGAGCTGTTTTTT.

The chain combines TRBV7-8 with TRBJ1-4; D is perhaps TRBD1 (5 bases). The V and J ends lost 6 bases and 8 bases respectively, with 16 bases between them. Germline V CDR1 and CDR2: SGHVS, FQNEAQ. The CDR3 loop spans 14 amino acids. For the CDR3, the DNA is TGTGCCAGCAGTCCCCGGGGGGTAGGCGAAAAACTGTTTTTT. Its translation is CASSPRGVGEKLFF.

The V and J genes are TRBV5-1 and TRBJ2-7, with 7 bases fitting TRBD2. With V trimmed by 3 bases and J by 2 bases, 8 bases remained unmatched. The CDR3 covers 15 residues. Germline V gives CDR1 SGHRS, CDR2 YFSETQ. This CDR3 is CASSSPQRGTYEQYF. The CDR3 DNA reads as TGCGCCAGCAGCTCCCCACAGCGGGGAACCTACGAGCAGTACTTC.

The V and J genes are TRBV29-1 and TRBJ2-3; no clear D. The CDR3 runs 15 residues. The germline gives CDR1 SQVTM, CDR2 ANQGSEA. V lost 3 bases and J 5 bases, leaving 18 bases between the germline ends. DNA of the CDR3: TGCAGCGTTGACCCCCCGGACGGCGGACGAGATACGCAGTATTTT. Its protein is CSVDPPDGGRDTQYF.